These 5 T cell receptor beta chains came from one sample sequenced in a study of OX40 agonist ivuxolimab in advanced cancers. Profiling relied on immunoSEQ multiplex PCR, and the TCRdb table lists in-frame clones only, not all of them. The table shows some 40,000 clones, with about 83% occurring only once. The source was CD4+ or CD8+ T cells sorted from blood, collected in a trial of the OX40 agonist ivuxolimab. The receptor set was obtained from an adult with an advanced solid tumor such as melanoma, head and neck, liver or kidney cancer.

The gene calls are TRBV5-8 and TRBJ1-5; D is possibly TRBD1 (5 bases). Germline V gene lookup returns CDR1 SGHTS and CDR2 YDEGEE. V was trimmed by 6 bases and J by 0 bases, leaving 13 bases between them. This CDR3 region has 15 residues. This chain's CDR3 is CASTPWDGSNQPQHF. The CDR3 DNA sequence: TGTGCCAGCACCCCTTGGGACGGTAGCAATCAGCCCCAGCATTTT.

The chain uses TRBV28 and TRBJ2-3, with 8 bases matching TRBD2. The length of the CDR3 is 14 residues. V dropped 4 bases and J dropped 3; count of bases not matched to a gene: 3. Per the germline V gene, CDR1 is MDHEN and CDR2 is SYDVKM. CDR3 region: CASSSGTRTDTQYF. CDR3 sequence (DNA): TGTGCCAGCAGTTCCGGGACTAGAACAGATACGCAGTATTTT.

V gene TRBV19 combines with J gene TRBJ2-1; TRBD2 matches at 7 bases. The CDR3 has 10 residues. V lost 6 bases to trimming and J lost 10 bases; unmatched junction nucleotides: 0. From germline, CDR1 is LNHDA and CDR2 SQIVND (reference sequence). In nucleotides, the CDR3 is TGTGCCAGTAGGGGACTAGAGCAGTTCTTC. This encodes CASRGLEQFF.

V usage is TRBV19 and J usage is TRBJ2-2; maybe TRBD1 (5 bases). The length of the CDR3 is 13 residues. With 6 bases removed from V and 1 base from J, the gap between germline ends came to 6 bases. Germline V gives CDR1 LNHDA, CDR2 SQIVND (reference sequence). For the CDR3, the DNA is TGTGCCAGTAGGACAGTGAACACCGGGGAGCTGTTTTTT. Encoded protein: CASRTVNTGELFF.

J is TRBJ2-4 and V is TRBV10-3; 8 bases align to TRBD2. This CDR3 is built from 15 residues. Germline V gives CDR1 ENHRY, CDR2 SYGVKD. V lost 5 bases to trimming and J lost 6 bases; unmatched junction nucleotides: 9. The CDR3 spells CAISRGGLEGNIQYF. DNA of the CDR3: TGTGCCATCAGTCGGGGGGGCTTAGAGGGAAACATTCAGTACTTC.